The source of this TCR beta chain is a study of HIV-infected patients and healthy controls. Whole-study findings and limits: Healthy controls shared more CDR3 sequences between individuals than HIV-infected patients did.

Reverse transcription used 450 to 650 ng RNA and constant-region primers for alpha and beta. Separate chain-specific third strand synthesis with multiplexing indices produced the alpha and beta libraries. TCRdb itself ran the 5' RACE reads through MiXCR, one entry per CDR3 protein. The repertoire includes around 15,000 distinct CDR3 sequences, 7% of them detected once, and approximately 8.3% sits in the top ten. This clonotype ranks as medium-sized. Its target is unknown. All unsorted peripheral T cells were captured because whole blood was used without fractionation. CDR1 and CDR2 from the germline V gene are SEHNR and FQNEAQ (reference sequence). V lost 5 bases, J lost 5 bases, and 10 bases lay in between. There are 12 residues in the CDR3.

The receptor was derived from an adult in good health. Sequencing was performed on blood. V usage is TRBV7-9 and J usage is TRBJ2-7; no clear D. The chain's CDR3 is CASSQKIDEQYF. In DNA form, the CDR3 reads TGTGCCAGCAGCCAAAAGATCGACGAGCAGTACTTC.